This T cell receptor (beta chain) was found in a study of monozygotic twins with cystic fibrosis. Study-wide background: Library input was around 3.1 micrograms of fragmented DNA, with roughly 15 PCR cycles. Notes on the study in general: In this small cohort, shared CDR3 numbers showed no association with age, concordance or disease severity. The repertoire was suggested to be naive-dominated, clonality median approximately 0.0093. Co-twins had the most similar V usage for 13 of 16 pairs, J for 8.

Comments on this clone: What it binds is unknown.

Generated by immunoSEQ multiplex PCR, the TCRdb table keeps only in-frame clones and is missing some. The table has more than 30,000 clones, just over 95% seen once. The CDR3 has 14 amino acids. Trimming removed 0 bases from V and 3 bases from J, with 6 bases in between. Germline CDR1 MNHNY, CDR2 SVGAGI (reference sequence). This clonotype was obtained from a girl aged 2 to 9 with cystic fibrosis. The chain combines TRBV6-6 with TRBJ1-3; D is undetermined. Sequenced material: blood. In DNA, the CDR3 is TGTGCCAGCAGTTACTCGCCGTTTGGAAACACCATATATTTT. Protein product: CASSYSPFGNTIYF.